This T cell receptor (beta chain) was sequenced for a study of blood T cell repertoires in COVID-19. Study as a whole: Acute and convalescent COVID-19 samples came from the United States, Italy and Spain.

Patients of the Seattle cohort, enrolled during active infection, were followed longitudinally. Libraries were prepared by immunoSEQ multiplex PCR; TCRdb keeps only in-frame clonotypes and omits some of them. The table has 85,000 to 100,000 clones, almost 90% seen once. The CDR3 extends over 14 amino acids. Germline CDR1 reads MGHDK; CDR2 reads SYGVNS. V was pared by 1 base and J by 7 bases, with 4 bases of the junction left unmatched. The clonotype originates from a man in his forties or fifties with COVID-19, enrolled during active disease. Specimen: peripheral blood. The chain uses TRBV25-1 and TRBJ1-5; 7 bases agree with TRBD1. The CDR3 spells CASSESGGQQPQHF. CDR3 bases: TGTGCCAGCAGTGAATCAGGGGGTCAACAGCCCCAGCATTTT.